This T cell receptor (beta chain) was sequenced for a study of T cell clones after liver transplantation. Study-wide context: In this trial, immunosuppression withdrawal was attempted within 2 years of liver transplant. Standard immunosuppression, with no induction, continued until 12-24 months after transplant.

TCRdb's copy holds only in-frame clones and misses some; the assay was immunoSEQ multiplex PCR. Of tens of thousands of clones detected, around four fifths appear once; the ten largest clones hold 2.1%. A single count supports this clone. What it binds is not known. Study-wide results and limits: Graft donor-reactive T cells possibly entered the graft instead of undergoing deletion.

CDR1 is SGDLS and CDR2 is YYNGEE in the germline V gene. V lost 4 bases and J lost 1, with 10 bases in between. This CDR3 is 14 amino acids long. Sequenced here: CD4+ T cells from blood, sampled about 50 months after liver transplant. The origin of this receptor is a human patient who received a liver transplant. Part of the T cell pool may stem from the graft donor. The chain is built from TRBV9 and TRBJ2-3; D unclear. The CDR3 DNA is TGTGCCAGCAGCCCCCTAAGCGGCACAGATACGCAGTATTTT. Amino acid sequence: CASSPLSGTDTQYF.